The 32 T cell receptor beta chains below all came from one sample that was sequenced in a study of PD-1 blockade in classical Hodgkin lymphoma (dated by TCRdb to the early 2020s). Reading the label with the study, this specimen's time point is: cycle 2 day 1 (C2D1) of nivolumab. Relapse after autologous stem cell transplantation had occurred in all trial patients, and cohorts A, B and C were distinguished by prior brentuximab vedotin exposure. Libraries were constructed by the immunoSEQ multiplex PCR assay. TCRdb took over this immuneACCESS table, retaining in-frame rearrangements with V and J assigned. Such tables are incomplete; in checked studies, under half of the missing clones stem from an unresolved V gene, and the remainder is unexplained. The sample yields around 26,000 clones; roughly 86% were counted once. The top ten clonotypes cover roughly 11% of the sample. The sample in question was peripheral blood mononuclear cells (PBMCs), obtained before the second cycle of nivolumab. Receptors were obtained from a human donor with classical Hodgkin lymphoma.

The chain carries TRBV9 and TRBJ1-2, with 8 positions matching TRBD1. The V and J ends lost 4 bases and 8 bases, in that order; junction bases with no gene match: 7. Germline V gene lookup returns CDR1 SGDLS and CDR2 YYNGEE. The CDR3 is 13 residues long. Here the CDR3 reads CASSPRTGKGYTF. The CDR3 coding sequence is TGTGCCAGCAGCCCTAGGACAGGGAAAGGCTACACCTTC.

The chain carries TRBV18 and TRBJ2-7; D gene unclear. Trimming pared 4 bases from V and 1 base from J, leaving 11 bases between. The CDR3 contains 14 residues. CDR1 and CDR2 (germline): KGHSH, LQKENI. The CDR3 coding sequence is TGTGCCAGCTCACTATTTTCAATGTCCTACGAGCAGTACTTC. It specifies CASSLFSMSYEQYF.

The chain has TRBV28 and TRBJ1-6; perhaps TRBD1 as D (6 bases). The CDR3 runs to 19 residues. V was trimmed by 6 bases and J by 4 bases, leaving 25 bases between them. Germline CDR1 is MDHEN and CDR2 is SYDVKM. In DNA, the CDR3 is TGTGCCAGCAGCCTCTCACGGGGGGCAAGAATTTTATATAATTCACCCCTCCACTTT. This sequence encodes CASSLSRGARILYNSPLHF.

The CDR3 region is CASGRGLNTEAFF. In DNA, the CDR3 is TGTGCCAGTGGGCGAGGGCTAAACACTGAAGCTTTCTTT. The V call is TRBV18, the J call TRBJ1-1; D gene uncertain. Germline-derived CDR1 and CDR2 are KGHSH and LQKENI. The CDR3 spans 13 residues. V was cut by 9 bases and J by 2 bases, with 13 bases left in between. The full variable domain, with the rest looked up from reference TRBV18 and TRBJ1-1, is NAGVMQNPRHLVRRRGQEARLRCSPMKGHSHVYWYRQLPEEGLKFMVYLQKENIIDESGMPKERFSAEFPKEGPSILRIQQVVRGDSAAYFCASGRGLNTEAFFGQGTRLTVV.

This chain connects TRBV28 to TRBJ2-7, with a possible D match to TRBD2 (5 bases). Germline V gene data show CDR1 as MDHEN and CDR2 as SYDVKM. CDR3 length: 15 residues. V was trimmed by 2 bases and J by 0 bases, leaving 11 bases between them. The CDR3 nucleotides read TGTGCCAGCAGTTTAGAGGGCTTCAGCTCCTACGAGCAGTACTTC. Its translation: CASSLEGFSSYEQYF.

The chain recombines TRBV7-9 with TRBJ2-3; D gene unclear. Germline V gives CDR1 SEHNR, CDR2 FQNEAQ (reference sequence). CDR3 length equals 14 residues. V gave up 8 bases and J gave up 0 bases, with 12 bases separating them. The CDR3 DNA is TGTGCCAGCTCTACGGGCCGGAGCACAGATACGCAGTATTTT. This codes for CASSTGRSTDTQYF. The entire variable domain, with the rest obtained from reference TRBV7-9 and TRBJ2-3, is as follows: DTGVSQNPRHKITKRGQNVTFRCDPISEHNRLYWYRQTLGQGPEFLTYFQNEAQLEKSRLLSDRFSAERPKGSFSTLEIQRTEQGDSAMYLCASSTGRSTDTQYFGPGTRLTVL.

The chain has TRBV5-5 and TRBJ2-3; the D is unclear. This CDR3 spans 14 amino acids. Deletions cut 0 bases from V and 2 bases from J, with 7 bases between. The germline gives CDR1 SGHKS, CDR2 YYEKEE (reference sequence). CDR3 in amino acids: CASSLGRITDTQYF. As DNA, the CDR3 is TGTGCCAGCAGCTTGGGCAGGATCACAGATACGCAGTATTTT. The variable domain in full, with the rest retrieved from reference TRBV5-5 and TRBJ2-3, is DAGVTQSPTHLIKTRGQQVTLRCSPISGHKSVSWYQQVLGQGPQFIFQYYEKEERGRGNFPDRFSARQFPNYSSELNVNALLLGDSALYLCASSLGRITDTQYFGPGTRLTVL.

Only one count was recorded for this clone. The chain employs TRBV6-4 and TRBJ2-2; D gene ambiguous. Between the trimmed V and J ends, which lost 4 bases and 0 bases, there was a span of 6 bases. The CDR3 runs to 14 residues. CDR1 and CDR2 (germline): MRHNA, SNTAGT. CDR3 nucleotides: TGTGCCAGCAGTGGGCAGGCGAACACCGGGGAGCTGTTTTTT. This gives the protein CASSGQANTGELFF.

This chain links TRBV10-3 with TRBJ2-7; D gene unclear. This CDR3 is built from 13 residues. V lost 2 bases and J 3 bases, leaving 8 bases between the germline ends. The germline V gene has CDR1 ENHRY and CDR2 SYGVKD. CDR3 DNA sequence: TGTGCCATCAGTGAGGTCTCCAACTACGAGCAGTACTTC. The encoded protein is CAISEVSNYEQYF.

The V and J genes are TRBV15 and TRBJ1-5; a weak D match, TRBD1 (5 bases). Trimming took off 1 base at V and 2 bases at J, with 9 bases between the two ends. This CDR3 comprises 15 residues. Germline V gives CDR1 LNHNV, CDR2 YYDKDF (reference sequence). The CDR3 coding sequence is TGTGCCACCAGCAGAGGGAGGGGAGGCAATCAGCCCCAGCATTTT. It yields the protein CATSRGRGGNQPQHF.

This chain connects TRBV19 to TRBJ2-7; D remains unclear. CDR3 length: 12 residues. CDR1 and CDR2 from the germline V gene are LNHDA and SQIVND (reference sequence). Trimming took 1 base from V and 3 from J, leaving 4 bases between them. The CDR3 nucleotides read TGTGCCAGTAGTATAGTAGGCTACGAGCAGTACTTC. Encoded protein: CASSIVGYEQYF.

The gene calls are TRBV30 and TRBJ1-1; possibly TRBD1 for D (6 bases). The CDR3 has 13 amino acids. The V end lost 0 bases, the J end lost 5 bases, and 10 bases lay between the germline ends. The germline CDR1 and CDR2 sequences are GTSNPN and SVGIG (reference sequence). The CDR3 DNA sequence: TGTGCCTGGAGTGTTACAGGGTTGACTGAAGCTTTCTTT. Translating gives CAWSVTGLTEAFF.

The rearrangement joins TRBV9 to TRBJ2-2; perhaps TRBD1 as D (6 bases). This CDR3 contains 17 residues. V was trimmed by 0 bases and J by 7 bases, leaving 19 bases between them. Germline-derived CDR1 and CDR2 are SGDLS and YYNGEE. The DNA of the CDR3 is TGTGCCAGCAGCGTAGGAGTAGGGGGACCCGACGACGGGGAGCTGTTTTTT. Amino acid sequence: CASSVGVGGPDDGELFF.

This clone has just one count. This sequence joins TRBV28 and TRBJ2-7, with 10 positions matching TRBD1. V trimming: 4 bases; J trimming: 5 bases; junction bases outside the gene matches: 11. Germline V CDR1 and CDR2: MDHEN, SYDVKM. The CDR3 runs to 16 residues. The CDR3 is CASSSQKTGGGDEQYF. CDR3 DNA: TGTGCCAGCAGTTCACAGAAGACAGGGGGCGGGGACGAGCAGTACTTC.

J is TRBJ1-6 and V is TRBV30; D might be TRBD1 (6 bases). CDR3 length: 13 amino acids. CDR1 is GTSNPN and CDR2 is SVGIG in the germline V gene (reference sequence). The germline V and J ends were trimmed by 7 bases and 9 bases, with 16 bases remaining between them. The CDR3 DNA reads TGTGCCTCGCGAACAGGGTCTGTTTCACCCCTCCACTTT. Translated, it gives CASRTGSVSPLHF.

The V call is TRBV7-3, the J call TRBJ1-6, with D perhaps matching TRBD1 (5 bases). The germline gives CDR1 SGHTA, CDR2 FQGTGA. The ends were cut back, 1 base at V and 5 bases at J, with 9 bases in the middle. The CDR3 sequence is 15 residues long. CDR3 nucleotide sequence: TGTGCCAGCAGCTTAAACGGGGGTAATAATTCACCCCTCCACTTT. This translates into CASSLNGGNNSPLHF.

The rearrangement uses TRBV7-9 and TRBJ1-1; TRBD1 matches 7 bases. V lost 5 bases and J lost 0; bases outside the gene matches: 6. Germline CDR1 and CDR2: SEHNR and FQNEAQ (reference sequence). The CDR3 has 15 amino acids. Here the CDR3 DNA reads TGTGCCAGCAGCCCGGGGACAGAAATGAACACTGAAGCTTTCTTT. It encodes CASSPGTEMNTEAFF. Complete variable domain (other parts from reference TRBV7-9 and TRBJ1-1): DTGVSQNPRHKITKRGQNVTFRCDPISEHNRLYWYRQTLGQGPEFLTYFQNEAQLEKSRLLSDRFSAERPKGSFSTLEIQRTEQGDSAMYLCASSPGTEMNTEAFFGQGTRLTVV.

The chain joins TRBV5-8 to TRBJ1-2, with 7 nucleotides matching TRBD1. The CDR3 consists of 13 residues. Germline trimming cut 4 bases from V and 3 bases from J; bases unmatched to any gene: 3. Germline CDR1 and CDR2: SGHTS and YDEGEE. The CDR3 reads CASSLRGHYGYTF. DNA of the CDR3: TGTGCCAGCAGCCTAAGGGGGCACTATGGCTACACCTTC.

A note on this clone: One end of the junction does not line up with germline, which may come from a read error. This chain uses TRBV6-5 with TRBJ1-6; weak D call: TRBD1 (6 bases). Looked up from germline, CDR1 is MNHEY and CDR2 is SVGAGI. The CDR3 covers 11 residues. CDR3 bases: TGTGCCAGCAGTGGGCCTCGGGACACCACCTTT. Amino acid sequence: CASSGPRDTTF.

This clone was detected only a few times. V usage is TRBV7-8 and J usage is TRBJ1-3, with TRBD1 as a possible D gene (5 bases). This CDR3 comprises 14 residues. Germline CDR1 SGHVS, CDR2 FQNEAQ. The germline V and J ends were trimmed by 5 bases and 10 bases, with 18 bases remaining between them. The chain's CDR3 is CASSPPGPRPTIYF. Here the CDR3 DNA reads TGTGCCAGCAGCCCACCGGGACCTCGGCCAACCATATATTTT.

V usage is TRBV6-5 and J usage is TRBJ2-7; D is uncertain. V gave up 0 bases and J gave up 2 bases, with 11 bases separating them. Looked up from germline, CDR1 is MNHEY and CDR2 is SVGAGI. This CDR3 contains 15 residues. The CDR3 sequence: CASSYSDRATYEQYF. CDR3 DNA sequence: TGTGCCAGCAGTTACTCGGACCGGGCGACCTACGAGCAGTACTTC.

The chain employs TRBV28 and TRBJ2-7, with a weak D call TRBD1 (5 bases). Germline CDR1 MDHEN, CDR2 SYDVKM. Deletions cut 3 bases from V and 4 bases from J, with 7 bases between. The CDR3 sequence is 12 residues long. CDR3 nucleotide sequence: TGTGCCAGCAGTTTGGACATATACGAGCAGTACTTC. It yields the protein CASSLDIYEQYF. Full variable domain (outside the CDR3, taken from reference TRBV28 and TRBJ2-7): DVKVTQSSRYLVKRTGEKVFLECVQDMDHENMFWYRQDPGLGLRLIYFSYDVKMKEKGDIPEGYSVSREKKERFSLILESASTNQTSMYLCASSLDIYEQYFGPGTRLTVT.

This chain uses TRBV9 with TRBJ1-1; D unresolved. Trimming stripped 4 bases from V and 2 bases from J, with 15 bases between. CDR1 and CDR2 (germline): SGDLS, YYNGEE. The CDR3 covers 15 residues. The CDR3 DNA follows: TGTGCCAGCAGCTCCCGTGGGGTTGGAAACACTGAAGCTTTCTTT. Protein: CASSSRGVGNTEAFF.

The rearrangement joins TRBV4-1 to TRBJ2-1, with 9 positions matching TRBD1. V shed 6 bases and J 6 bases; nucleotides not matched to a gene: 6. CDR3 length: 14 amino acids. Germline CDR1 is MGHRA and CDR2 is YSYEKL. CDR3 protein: CASRGTGFFNEQFF. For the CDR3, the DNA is TGCGCCAGCAGGGGGACAGGGTTTTTCAATGAGCAGTTCTTC.

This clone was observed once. DNA for the CDR3: TGCGCCAGCAGCTCCTCTGGGGGACAGGGGCCCTCCTATGGCTACACCTTC. This gives the protein CASSSSGGQGPSYGYTF. The genes are TRBV4-1 and TRBJ1-2; 10 positions agree with TRBD1. V was clipped by 5 bases and J by 4 bases; unmatched bases: 13. Germline V gene lookup returns CDR1 MGHRA and CDR2 YSYEKL. CDR3 length: 17 residues.

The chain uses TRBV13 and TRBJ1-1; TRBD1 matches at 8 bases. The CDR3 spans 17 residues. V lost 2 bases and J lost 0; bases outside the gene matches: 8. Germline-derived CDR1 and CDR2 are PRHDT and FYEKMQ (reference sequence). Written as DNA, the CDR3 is TGTGCCAGCAGCTTACCGAGGACAGGGCGTCTGAACACTGAAGCTTTCTTT. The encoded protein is CASSLPRTGRLNTEAFF.

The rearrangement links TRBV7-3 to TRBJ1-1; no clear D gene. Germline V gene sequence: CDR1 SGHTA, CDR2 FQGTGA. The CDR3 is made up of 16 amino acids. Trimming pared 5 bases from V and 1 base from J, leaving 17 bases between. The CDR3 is CASSPDPGRGNTEAFF. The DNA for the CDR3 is TGTGCCAGCAGCCCAGACCCGGGGAGAGGGAACACTGAAGCTTTCTTT.

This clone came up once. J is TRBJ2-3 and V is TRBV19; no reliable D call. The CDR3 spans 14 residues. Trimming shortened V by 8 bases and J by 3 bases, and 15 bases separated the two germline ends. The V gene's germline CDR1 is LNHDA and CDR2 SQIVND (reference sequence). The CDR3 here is CASSVGSETDTQYF. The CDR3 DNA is TGTGCCAGTTCAGTGGGGTCGGAGACAGATACGCAGTATTTT.

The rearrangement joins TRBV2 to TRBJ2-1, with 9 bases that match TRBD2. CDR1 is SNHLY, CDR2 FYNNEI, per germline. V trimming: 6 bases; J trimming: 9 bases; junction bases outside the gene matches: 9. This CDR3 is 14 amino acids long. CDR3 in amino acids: CASRGRGGLGEQFF. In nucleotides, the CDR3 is TGTGCCAGCAGAGGGCGGGGGGGCCTAGGTGAGCAGTTCTTC.

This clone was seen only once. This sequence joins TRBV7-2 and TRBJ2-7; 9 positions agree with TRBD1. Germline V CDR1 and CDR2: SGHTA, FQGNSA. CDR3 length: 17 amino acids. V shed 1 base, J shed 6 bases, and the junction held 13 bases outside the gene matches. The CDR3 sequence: CASSLVTGGYFSGEQYF. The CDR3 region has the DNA TGTGCCAGCAGCTTAGTAACAGGGGGCTATTTTTCGGGCGAGCAGTACTTC.

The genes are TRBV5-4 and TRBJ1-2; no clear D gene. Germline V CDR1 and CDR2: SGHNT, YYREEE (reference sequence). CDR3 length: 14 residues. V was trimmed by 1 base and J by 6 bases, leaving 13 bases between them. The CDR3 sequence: CASSLYGIGNGYTF. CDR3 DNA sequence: TGTGCCAGCAGCTTGTATGGGATCGGTAATGGCTACACCTTC.

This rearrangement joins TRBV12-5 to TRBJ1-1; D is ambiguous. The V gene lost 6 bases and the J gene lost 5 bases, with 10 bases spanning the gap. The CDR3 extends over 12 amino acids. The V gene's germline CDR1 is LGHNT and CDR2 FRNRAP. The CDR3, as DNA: TGTGCTAGTGGCCTGGGTCGAACTGAAGCTTTCTTT. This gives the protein CASGLGRTEAFF.